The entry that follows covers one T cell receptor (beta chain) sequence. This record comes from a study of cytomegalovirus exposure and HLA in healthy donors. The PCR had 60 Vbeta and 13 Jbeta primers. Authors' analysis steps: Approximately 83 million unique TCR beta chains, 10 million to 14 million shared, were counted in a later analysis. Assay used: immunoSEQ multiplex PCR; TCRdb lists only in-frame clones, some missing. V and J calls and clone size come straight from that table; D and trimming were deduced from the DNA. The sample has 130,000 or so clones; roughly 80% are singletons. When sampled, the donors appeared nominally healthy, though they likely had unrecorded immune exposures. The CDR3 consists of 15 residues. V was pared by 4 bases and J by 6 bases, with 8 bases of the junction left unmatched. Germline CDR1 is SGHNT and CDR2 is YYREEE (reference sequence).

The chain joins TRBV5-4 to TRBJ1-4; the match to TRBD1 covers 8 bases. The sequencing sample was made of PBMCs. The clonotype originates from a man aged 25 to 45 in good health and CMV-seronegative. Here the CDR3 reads CASSRMGQVDEKLFF. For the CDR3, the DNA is TGTGCCAGCAGCAGAATGGGACAGGTGGATGAAAAACTGTTTTTT.